This T cell receptor (beta chain) was profiled in a study of blood T cell repertoires in COVID-19 (dated by TCRdb to 2018 to 2020). About the study as a whole: Collaborator samples came from the United States, Italy and Spain and covered acute and convalescent phases of COVID-19. The sample metadata nearly always contained a de-identified subject ID, COVID-19 status, age in years and sex. Deeply sampled blood TCRbeta repertoires from subjects exposed to, actively infected with, or recovered from COVID-19 were included in the dataset. HLA class I and class II types, where available, came from metadata supplied by the sample provider rather than from assay-based typing. The repertoires were released in a freely available public database intended as a resource for research on the immune response to SARS-CoV-2. Samples came from the ongoing ImmuneRACE study (first 160 participants) plus 1,254 subjects from 6 global collaborators. The prospective study material was composed of cDNA or gDNA derived from T cells, B-cell-depleted T cells, or PBMCs. The study at large found these results: How much clinical and demographic metadata was included differed by source and by participant, and the metadata was provided uncurated.

The immunoSEQ Assay, a bias-controlled multiplex PCR, was used to amplify TCRbeta CDR3 regions from genomic DNA. The authors' analysis ran thus. The number of nucleated cells in each sample was estimated by amplification of reference gene primers within the assay. To quantify the absolute abundance of each unique TCRbeta CDR3 rearrangement, sequence reads were collapsed and filtered. For each sample, productive Simpson clonality was calculated by taking the square root of Simpson's diversity index across productive rearrangements. TCRdb holds this immuneACCESS table with in-frame rearrangements only. Some clones are missing; in checked studies, unresolved V genes explain under half, and the rest has no known cause. The V and J calls and the clone size are those of that table, but D and trimming were determined from the DNA. The sample table lists about 380,000 clones, 88% of them with a count of one. Of the sample, less than 1.5% is held by the ten largest clones.

Per the germline V gene (reference sequence), GTSNPN is the CDR1 and SVGIG is the CDR2. The CDR3 goes from the cysteine to the phenylalanine over 14 residues. The DNA shown is the 42-base CDR3, in frame from base 1. Trimming costs V 3 bases and J 3 bases, and their ends lie 12 bases apart. Participants in the prospective study were enrolled through a virtual design, were aged roughly 18 to 90 years, and lived in 24 United States geographic areas. To assign participants to cohorts, the prospective study relied on clinical history that participants themselves reported in a screening survey and a study questionnaire. ImmuneRACE Cohort 3 recovered participants were defined by two consecutive negative NP/OP PCR tests, healthcare professional clearance, or symptom resolution. Mobile phlebotomists in the prospective study collected whole blood, serum and a nasopharyngeal or oropharyngeal swab from every participant. Prospective study participants could optionally give additional blood draws and questionnaires over an approximately two-month period. Before DNA extraction, prospective study blood samples were shipped either frozen or at room temperature.

Turning to this clone: Its antigen is currently not known. One base away there is no much larger clone; base qualities are not given.

This clonotype was sampled from a woman aged 18 to 35 who had recovered from COVID-19. The chain couples TRBV30 to TRBJ1-5, with no D gene named confidently. The sequenced material came from PBMCs or T cells enriched from blood (not recorded which). The DNA sequence is as follows: TGTGCCTGGAGCGCCGGGTCCTCCAATCAGCCCCAGCATTTT. Translated, it gives CAWSAGSSNQPQHF.